The rows below give T cell receptor beta chains drawn from one sample of a study of T cell responses to AZD1222 COVID-19 vaccine. TCRdb keeps only in-frame clones here, not all; method: immunoSEQ multiplex PCR. Here the sample spans 90,000 to 110,000 clones, approximately 86% being singletons. The sample consisted of peripheral blood, taken on day 0 of MenACWY control vaccination. The receptors were sampled from an adult in good health. CDR3s include the opening cysteine and the closing phenylalanine or tryptophan. A D gene is named only where the DNA matches it firmly. Expanded clones get a size class; other rows say once, few or many, or leave the size out.

J gene: TRBJ1-5
V gene: TRBV2
D gene: .
CDR3 length: 14
clone size: .
CDR3 DNA: TGTGCCAGCAGTGAACGATCTCTCAATCAGCCCCAGCATTTT
CDR3 protein: CASSERSLNQPQHF

J gene: TRBJ1-2
V gene: TRBV19
D gene: TRBD1
CDR3 length: 15
clone size: once
CDR3 DNA: TGTGCCAGTAATGATGAGGGGACAGGGAGTTATGGCTACACCTTC
CDR3 protein: CASNDEGTGSYGYTF

J gene: TRBJ2-2
V gene: TRBV29-1
D gene: .
CDR3 length: 16
clone size: .
CDR3 DNA: TGCAGCGTTGTTTGGCAAGTGGATACGAACACCGGGGAGCTGTTTTTT
CDR3 protein: CSVVWQVDTNTGELFF

J gene: TRBJ2-7
V gene: TRBV3-1/TRBV3-2
D gene: TRBD2
CDR3 length: 15
clone size: .
CDR3 DNA: TGTGCCAGCAGCCAAGAGACTAGCGGGAGCTACGAGCAGTACTTC
CDR3 protein: CASSQETSGSYEQYF

J gene: TRBJ1-1
V gene: TRBV5-1
D gene: .
CDR3 length: 14
clone size: .
CDR3 DNA: TGCGCCAGCAGCGGGAGTGGGGGGAACACTGAAGCTTTCTTT
CDR3 protein: CASSGSGGNTEAFF

J gene: TRBJ2-3
V gene: TRBV28
D gene: .
CDR3 length: 13
clone size: .
CDR3 DNA: TGTGCCAGCAGACAGGGAGGCACAGATACGCAGTATTTT
CDR3 protein: CASRQGGTDTQYF

J gene: TRBJ1-4
V gene: TRBV20-1
D gene: .
CDR3 length: 13
clone size: .
CDR3 DNA: TGCAGTGCTAGTAAAGGGACGGAGGGAAAACTGTTTTTT
CDR3 protein: CSASKGTEGKLFF

J gene: TRBJ2-2
V gene: TRBV5-4
D gene: TRBD2
CDR3 length: 18
clone size: .
CDR3 DNA: TGTGCCAGCAGCCCCCCCACCCTAGCGGGAGCGGGCACCGGGGAGCTGTTTTTT
CDR3 protein: CASSPPTLAGAGTGELFF

J gene: TRBJ2-4
V gene: TRBV5-1
D gene: TRBD2
CDR3 length: 15
clone size: once
CDR3 DNA: TGCGCCAGCAGCTTGGACGCGGGAGGGCCTGACATTCAGTACTTC
CDR3 protein: CASSLDAGGPDIQYF

J gene: TRBJ2-7
V gene: TRBV27
D gene: TRBD2
CDR3 length: 14
clone size: .
CDR3 DNA: TGTGCCAGCAGTTTAGCCTGGGGGGGCTACGAGCAGTACTTC
CDR3 protein: CASSLAWGGYEQYF

J gene: TRBJ1-1
V gene: TRBV5-4
D gene: TRBD1
CDR3 length: 15
clone size: .
CDR3 DNA: TGTGCCAGCAGCACCCCGGGACAGCTTCCGCTTGAAGCTTTCTTT
CDR3 protein: CASSTPGQLPLEAFF

J gene: TRBJ1-3
V gene: TRBV15
D gene: .
CDR3 length: 16
clone size: .
CDR3 DNA: TGTGCCACCAGCAGACCCACATCCCCCTCTGGAAACACCATATATTTT
CDR3 protein: CATSRPTSPSGNTIYF

J gene: TRBJ2-5
V gene: TRBV11-2
D gene: TRBD2
CDR3 length: 16
clone size: .
CDR3 DNA: TGTGCCAGCAGCTTAGTACAGCGGGGGGGCGGTGAGACCCAGTACTTC
CDR3 protein: CASSLVQRGGGETQYF

J gene: TRBJ1-2
V gene: TRBV5-1
D gene: TRBD1
CDR3 length: 13
clone size: .
CDR3 DNA: TGCGCCAGCAGCCCGGACAGGGGGTCTGGCTACACCTTC
CDR3 protein: CASSPDRGSGYTF

J gene: TRBJ2-5
V gene: TRBV29-1
D gene: TRBD1
CDR3 length: 15
clone size: .
CDR3 DNA: TGCAGCGTTGAAGATACAGGGGGCTTCCAAGAGACCCAGTACTTC
CDR3 protein: CSVEDTGGFQETQYF

J gene: TRBJ1-1
V gene: TRBV19
D gene: .
CDR3 length: 14
clone size: .
CDR3 DNA: TGTGCCAGTAGTATGATGGACGTTGGAGAACAAGCTTTCTTT
CDR3 protein: CASSMMDVGEQAFF

J gene: TRBJ1-5
V gene: TRBV7-8
D gene: .
CDR3 length: 15
clone size: .
CDR3 DNA: TGTGCCAGCAGCTTCGGCAGTTATAGCAATCAGCCCCAGCATTTT
CDR3 protein: CASSFGSYSNQPQHF

J gene: TRBJ2-7
V gene: TRBV28
D gene: .
CDR3 length: 11
clone size: once
CDR3 DNA: TGTGCCACCGGGGGCTCCTACGAGCAGTACTTC
CDR3 protein: CATGGSYEQYF

J gene: TRBJ1-2
V gene: TRBV9
D gene: .
CDR3 length: 15
clone size: few
CDR3 DNA: TGTGCCAGCAGCGTAATGAGCGTACCAGGCTATGGCTACACCTTC
CDR3 protein: CASSVMSVPGYGYTF

J gene: TRBJ1-6
V gene: TRBV24-1
D gene: .
CDR3 length: 15
clone size: .
CDR3 DNA: TGTGCCACCAGTGATTCTCGGGCAGGGAATTCACCCCTCCACTTT
CDR3 protein: CATSDSRAGNSPLHF

J gene: TRBJ1-1
V gene: TRBV6-5
D gene: .
CDR3 length: 13
clone size: .
CDR3 DNA: TGTGCCTCCAAGGAGGGGGGCCACACTGAAGCTTTCTTT
CDR3 protein: CASKEGGHTEAFF

J gene: TRBJ2-7
V gene: TRBV7-9
D gene: .
CDR3 length: 15
clone size: .
CDR3 DNA: TGTGCCAGCAGCTTAGATTCGGACCTCTCCTACGAGCAGTACTTC
CDR3 protein: CASSLDSDLSYEQYF

J gene: TRBJ2-3
V gene: TRBV7-3
D gene: .
CDR3 length: 13
clone size: .
CDR3 DNA: TGTGCCAGCAGCTTATACTATACAGATACGCAGTATTTT
CDR3 protein: CASSLYYTDTQYF

J gene: TRBJ1-1
V gene: TRBV27
D gene: .
CDR3 length: 14
clone size: .
CDR3 DNA: TGTGCCAGCAGTTTGTCGACGGCGAACACTGAAGCTTTCTTT
CDR3 protein: CASSLSTANTEAFF

J gene: TRBJ2-2
V gene: TRBV15
D gene: .
CDR3 length: 12
clone size: .
CDR3 DNA: TGTGCCACCAATCAGGGTGGCGGGGAGCTGTTTTTT
CDR3 protein: CATNQGGGELFF

J gene: TRBJ2-1
V gene: TRBV7-6
D gene: TRBD1
CDR3 length: 16
clone size: .
CDR3 DNA: TGTGCCAGCAGTTGGGGGGGACAGGGTCCCTACAATGAGCAGTTCTTC
CDR3 protein: CASSWGGQGPYNEQFF

J gene: TRBJ2-7
V gene: TRBV28
D gene: .
CDR3 length: 15
clone size: .
CDR3 DNA: TGTGCCAGCAGTTTATGGCGAACCTTCCTAGGCGAGCAGTACTTC
CDR3 protein: CASSLWRTFLGEQYF

J gene: TRBJ1-1
V gene: TRBV30
D gene: TRBD1
CDR3 length: 16
clone size: few
CDR3 DNA: TGTGCCTGGAGTCCGGGGACAGGGGGTAGTACCACTGAAGCTTTCTTT
CDR3 protein: CAWSPGTGGSTTEAFF

J gene: TRBJ1-4
V gene: TRBV3-1/TRBV3-2
D gene: .
CDR3 length: 14
clone size: .
CDR3 DNA: TGTGCCAGTACCCCTACGGGCAGGGACGAAAAACTGTTTTTT
CDR3 protein: CASTPTGRDEKLFF

J gene: TRBJ1-5
V gene: TRBV30
D gene: .
CDR3 length: 15
clone size: .
CDR3 DNA: TGTGCGGGGTCGTTAGGGGCAGATAGCAATCAGCCCCAGCATTTT
CDR3 protein: CAGSLGADSNQPQHF

J gene: TRBJ2-2
V gene: TRBV7-2
D gene: TRBD1
CDR3 length: 13
clone size: few
CDR3 DNA: TGTGCCAGCAGCCGACAGGGAACCGGGGAGCTGTTTTTT
CDR3 protein: CASSRQGTGELFF

J gene: TRBJ1-2
V gene: TRBV19
D gene: .
CDR3 length: 14
clone size: .
CDR3 DNA: TGTGCCAGTAACAGAGGGATGGGTAACTATGGCTACACCTTC
CDR3 protein: CASNRGMGNYGYTF

J gene: TRBJ2-7
V gene: TRBV10-3
D gene: TRBD1
CDR3 length: 14
clone size: .
CDR3 DNA: TGTGCCAGCATGGACAGGGGGAACATCTACGAGCAGTACTTC
CDR3 protein: CASMDRGNIYEQYF

J gene: TRBJ1-2
V gene: TRBV4-3
D gene: .
CDR3 length: 13
clone size: .
CDR3 DNA: TGCGCCAGCAGCCAGGCAGGGGATTATGGCTACACCTTC
CDR3 protein: CASSQAGDYGYTF